Listed below are T cell receptor beta chains from one sample, sequenced in a study of T cells in Graves' hyperthyroidism and ophthalmopathy. TCRdb reprocessed the multiplex PCR reads via MiXCR and lists one record per CDR3 protein. Counted here are 490,000 or so distinct CDR3 sequences, less than 25% occurring once; the ten biggest clones make up about 49%. The sequenced sample was blood. The origin of the receptors is a woman aged 70-85 years with Graves' ophthalmopathy. CDR3s include the opening cysteine and the closing phenylalanine or tryptophan. The D gene is left open where the match is weak. For some rows the clone size is stated as once, few or many, or as a class when expanded; others skip it.

d_call,v_call,clone_size,j_call,cdr3_nt,cdr3_aa
TRBD1,TRBV7-2,-,TRBJ1-6,TGTGCCAGCAGACCGGACAGGGTCGGTAATTCACCCCTCCACTTT,CASRPDRVGNSPLHF
TRBD2,TRBV28,many,TRBJ2-5,TGTGCCAGCAGTTTACCGGTAGCGGGAGTTTTAGAGACCCAGTACTTC,CASSLPVAGVLETQYF
TRBD2,TRBV6-5,-,TRBJ2-1,TGTGCCAGCAGTTACCGGACTAGCGGATTCTCCTACAATGAGCAGTTCTTC,CASSYRTSGFSYNEQFF
-,TRBV3-1,many,TRBJ2-5,TGTGCCAGCAGCCCCGGCTCCAGGCAAGAGACCCAGTACTTC,CASSPGSRQETQYF
-,TRBV27,-,TRBJ2-4,TGTGCCGGCAGTTTAGGGGACTCCTGGGCCAAAAACATTCAGTACTTC,CAGSLGDSWAKNIQYF
-,TRBV5-1,-,TRBJ1-1,TGCGCCAGCAGCTCGCCAACGGGTGGGGGGAGCACTGAAGCTTTCTTT,CASSSPTGGGSTEAFF
-,TRBV11-2,few,TRBJ1-1,TGTGCCAGCAGCTTAGTCTTCCCTCGGGACAAGAACACTGAAGCTTTCTTT,CASSLVFPRDKNTEAFF
TRBD2,TRBV2,few,TRBJ2-7,TGTGCCAGCAGGTTTGGGACTAGCGAACCCTACGAGCAGTACTTC,CASRFGTSEPYEQYF
TRBD1,TRBV5-1,-,TRBJ2-7,TGCGCCAGCAGTCCCGGGACAGGGATCTACGACGAGCAGTACTTC,CASSPGTGIYDEQYF
-,TRBV7-9,few,TRBJ1-2,TGTGCCAGCAGCTCGTCGGAGACTTGGTATGGCTACACCTTC,CASSSSETWYGYTF
-,TRBV11-2,many,TRBJ1-2,TGTGCCAGCAGCTTAGATCCGTCGGGATATGGCTACACCTTC,CASSLDPSGYGYTF
-,TRBV6-1,few,TRBJ2-7,TGTGCCAGCAGCCACTACCTACAGGGCCCTACCTACGAGCAGTACTTC,CASSHYLQGPTYEQYF
-,TRBV29-1,-,TRBJ1-5,TGCAGCGTGCAAGACGGTAGCAATCAGCCCCAGCATTTT,CSVQDGSNQPQHF
TRBD1,TRBV3-1,-,TRBJ1-1,TGTGCCAGCAGCCGTCGACAGGGGAAGGTCATGAACACTGAAGCTTTCTTT,CASSRRQGKVMNTEAFF
-,TRBV19,few,TRBJ1-2,TGTGCCAGTAAAGAGGCCCCCCCGGGGGACCTCTATGGCTACACCTTC,CASKEAPPGDLYGYTF
TRBD2,TRBV28,once,TRBJ2-1,TGTGCCAGCACCCTAGCGGGGAGATGCAATGAGCAGTTCTTC,CASTLAGRCNEQFF
-,TRBV12-3/TRBV12-4,many,TRBJ2-7,TGTGCCAGCAGTTTAGCCGGTTCGTGGGACAAGACCTACGAGCAGTACTTC,CASSLAGSWDKTYEQYF
TRBD2,TRBV4-1,few,TRBJ2-1,TGCGCCAGCAGCCTCTCCCCTGGACTAGCGACGAATGAGCAGTTCTTC,CASSLSPGLATNEQFF
-,TRBV12-3/TRBV12-4,few,TRBJ2-2,TGTGCCAGCAACAGGCACACCGGGGAGCTGTTTTTT,CASNRHTGELFF
-,TRBV3-1,-,TRBJ1-1,TGTGCCAGCAGCCCGAGAACAGGGTCTCAAGTGGCTTTCTTT,CASSPRTGSQVAFF
TRBD2,TRBV30,many,TRBJ2-1,TGTGCCTGGACCACTAGCGGGGGGGTGTACAATGAGCAGTTCTTC,CAWTTSGGVYNEQFF
-,TRBV6-1,many,TRBJ1-2,TGTGCCAGCAGGGGGGATGGGAACTATGGCTACACCTTC,CASRGDGNYGYTF
-,TRBV6-2/TRBV6-3,-,TRBJ1-3,TGTGCCAGCAGTTACGGGCCGCAGGGAGGGACTGGAAACACCATATATTTT,CASSYGPQGGTGNTIYF
TRBD2,TRBV5-1,few,TRBJ2-1,TGCGCCAGCAGCGGGACTACCAGCTCCTACAATGAGCAGTTCTTC,CASSGTTSSYNEQFF
-,TRBV5-1,-,TRBJ2-3,TGCGCCAGCAGACTGGACCCGGTGGTAGATACGCAGTATTTT,CASRLDPVVDTQYF
-,TRBV24-1,-,TRBJ1-1,TGTGCCACCAGTGTTTCCTCCGGGGGGAACACTGAAGCTTTCTTT,CATSVSSGGNTEAFF
TRBD1,TRBV4-1,-,TRBJ1-4,TGCGCCAGCAGCCCTCGACAGGGGGAGATTGAAAAACTGTTTTTT,CASSPRQGEIEKLFF
TRBD2,TRBV27,few,TRBJ2-5,TGTGCCAGCAGTTCCCCTAGCGGGACGGGGGAGACCCAGTACTTC,CASSSPSGTGETQYF
TRBD2,TRBV2,many,TRBJ2-4,TGTGCCAGCAGTACGGGGGGAGCCATCAAAAACATTCAGTACTTC,CASSTGGAIKNIQYF
-,TRBV7-9,many,TRBJ2-7,TGTGCCAGCAGCCCCAGACAGGACTCCTACGAGCAGTACTTC,CASSPRQDSYEQYF
-,TRBV12-3/TRBV12-4,few,TRBJ2-2,TGTGCCAGCAGTCCACAAGTGACGGGGGAGCTGTTTTTT,CASSPQVTGELFF
TRBD2,TRBV20-1,-,TRBJ2-1,TGCAGTGCTCAGCGAACTAGCGGGACGGCCAATGAGCAGTTCTTC,CSAQRTSGTANEQFF
TRBD2,TRBV7-3,-,TRBJ2-1,TGTGCCAGCAGCTCCCTACTAGCGGGAGGGAGGGGTGAGCAGTTCTTC,CASSSLLAGGRGEQFF
-,TRBV11-2,many,TRBJ2-7,TGTGCCAGCAGCTTAGTTTCGGGACGGATATACGAGCAGTACTTC,CASSLVSGRIYEQYF
-,TRBV5-1,-,TRBJ2-1,TGCGCCAGCAGCTACTCCGGAGGGGGGAGATACAATGAGCAGTTCTTC,CASSYSGGGRYNEQFF
TRBD1,TRBV25-1,many,TRBJ1-2,TGTGCCAGCAGTGCAGGGGGTGGCTACACCTTC,CASSAGGGYTF
-,TRBV30,-,TRBJ1-2,TGTGCCTGGAGTCCCAAGGGGCGGAGCTACACCTTC,CAWSPKGRSYTF
-,TRBV24-1,many,TRBJ2-5,TGTGCCACCAGTCTAGCAGAGAGTACCCAGTACTTC,CATSLAESTQYF
TRBD2,TRBV24-1,once,TRBJ2-1,TGTGCCACCAGTGCCCCGGGACTAAACAATGAGCAGTTCTTC,CATSAPGLNNEQFF
-,TRBV29-1,once,TRBJ2-3,TGCAGCGTTGAAGGGGGGAGCGACACAGATACGCAGTATTTT,CSVEGGSDTDTQYF
-,TRBV7-2,many,TRBJ2-7,TGTGCCAGCAGCTTAGCGTATTACGAGCAGTACTTC,CASSLAYYEQYF
-,TRBV6-1,few,TRBJ2-7,TGTGCCAGCAGTCCCGCGCTTGGGCTTTTAGCACACGAGCAGTACTTC,CASSPALGLLAHEQYF
-,TRBV5-6,few,TRBJ1-2,TGTGCCAGCAGCTTGGATTTGGGGGGCTGGAATGGCTACACCTTC,CASSLDLGGWNGYTF
-,TRBV9,many,TRBJ2-1,TGTGCCAGCAGCACGGGCGCTAGCGAGACGTACAATGAGCAGTTCTTC,CASSTGASETYNEQFF
-,TRBV20-1,few,TRBJ2-7,TGCAGTGCTTCCCCAAGGGGGGGGCAGCAAATTAAGAGGTCCTACGAGCAGTACTTC,CSASPRGGQQIKRSYEQYF
TRBD2,TRBV5-1,-,TRBJ2-7,TGCGCCAGCAGCTTGCTAGCGGGAGAATGGTACGAGCAGTACTTC,CASSLLAGEWYEQYF
-,TRBV9,-,TRBJ1-3,TGTGCCAGCAGCGTGGCAGTAAGCTCTGGAAACACCATATATTTT,CASSVAVSSGNTIYF
-,TRBV6-1,-,TRBJ1-1,TGTGCCAGCAAACAGGCTAGAGTGATCGACACTGAAGCTTTCTTT,CASKQARVIDTEAFF
TRBD2,TRBV6-1,-,TRBJ2-7,TGTGCCAGCAGTTCCCAGGGGACTAGCGGGAGGGCGTACGAGCAGTACTTC,CASSSQGTSGRAYEQYF
-,TRBV2,few,TRBJ2-2,TGTGCCAGCGGTGTGACTCGATCTAACACCGGGGAGCTGTTTTTT,CASGVTRSNTGELFF
-,TRBV4-1,-,TRBJ1-2,TGCGCCAGCAGCCGAGGGGTGATAGCTAACTATGGCTACACCTTC,CASSRGVIANYGYTF
-,TRBV4-3,-,TRBJ2-7,TGCGCCAGCAGCCAAGTCCCCAGTCTAACCTACGAGCAGTACTTC,CASSQVPSLTYEQYF
-,TRBV7-2,many,TRBJ2-2,TGTGCCAGCAGCTTACAGAAGGGAGTCAGGGAGCTGTTTTTT,CASSLQKGVRELFF
-,TRBV5-1,-,TRBJ1-2,TGCGCCAGCAGCCCCCGGGAAACGGATGGCTACACCTTC,CASSPRETDGYTF
-,TRBV7-3,-,TRBJ2-3,TGTGCCAGCAGCTTAAATCGGGCCCACACAGATACGCAGTATTTT,CASSLNRAHTDTQYF